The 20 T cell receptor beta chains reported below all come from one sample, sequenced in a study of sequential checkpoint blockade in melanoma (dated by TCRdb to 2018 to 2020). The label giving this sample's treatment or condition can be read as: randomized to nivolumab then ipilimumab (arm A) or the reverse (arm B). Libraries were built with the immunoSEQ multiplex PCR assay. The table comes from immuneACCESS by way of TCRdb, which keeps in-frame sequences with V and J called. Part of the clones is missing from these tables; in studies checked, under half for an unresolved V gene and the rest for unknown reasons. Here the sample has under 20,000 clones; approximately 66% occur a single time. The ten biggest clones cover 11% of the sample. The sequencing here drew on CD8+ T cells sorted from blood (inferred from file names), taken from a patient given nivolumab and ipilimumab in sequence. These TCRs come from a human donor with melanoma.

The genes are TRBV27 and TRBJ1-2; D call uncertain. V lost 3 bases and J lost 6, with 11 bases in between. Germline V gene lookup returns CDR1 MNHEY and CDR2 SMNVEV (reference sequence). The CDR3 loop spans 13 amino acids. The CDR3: CASSLRQRHGYTF. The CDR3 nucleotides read TGTGCCAGCAGTTTGAGGCAGAGACATGGCTACACCTTC.

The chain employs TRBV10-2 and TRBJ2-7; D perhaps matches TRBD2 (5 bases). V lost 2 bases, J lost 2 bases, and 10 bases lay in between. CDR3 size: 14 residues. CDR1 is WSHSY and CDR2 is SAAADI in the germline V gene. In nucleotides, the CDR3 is TGCGCCAGCAGTGAGACGGACGGGACCTACGAGCAGTACTTC. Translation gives CASSETDGTYEQYF.

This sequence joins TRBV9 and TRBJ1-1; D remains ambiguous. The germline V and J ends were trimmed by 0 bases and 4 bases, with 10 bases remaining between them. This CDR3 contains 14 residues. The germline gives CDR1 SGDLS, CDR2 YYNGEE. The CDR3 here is CASSVDGEATEAFF. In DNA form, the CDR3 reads TGTGCCAGCAGCGTAGACGGGGAGGCCACTGAAGCTTTCTTT.

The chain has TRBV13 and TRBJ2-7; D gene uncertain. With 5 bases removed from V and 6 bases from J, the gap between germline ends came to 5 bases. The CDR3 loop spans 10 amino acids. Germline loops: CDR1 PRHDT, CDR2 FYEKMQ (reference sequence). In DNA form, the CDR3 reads TGTGCCAGCAGCGGCACCGAGCAGTACTTC. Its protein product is CASSGTEQYF.

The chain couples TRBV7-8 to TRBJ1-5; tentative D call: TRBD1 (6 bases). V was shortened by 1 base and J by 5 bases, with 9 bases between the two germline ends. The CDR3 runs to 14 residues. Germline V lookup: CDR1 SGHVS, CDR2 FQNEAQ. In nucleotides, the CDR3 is TGTGCCAGCAGCTTAGAGGCAGGGGATCAGCCCCAGCATTTT. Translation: CASSLEAGDQPQHF. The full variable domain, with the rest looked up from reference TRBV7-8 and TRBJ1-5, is GAGVSQSPRYKVAKRGQDVALRCDPISGHVSLFWYQQALGQGPEFLTYFQNEAQLDKSGLPSDRFFAERPEGSVSTLKIQRTQQEDSAVYLCASSLEAGDQPQHFGDGTRLSIL.

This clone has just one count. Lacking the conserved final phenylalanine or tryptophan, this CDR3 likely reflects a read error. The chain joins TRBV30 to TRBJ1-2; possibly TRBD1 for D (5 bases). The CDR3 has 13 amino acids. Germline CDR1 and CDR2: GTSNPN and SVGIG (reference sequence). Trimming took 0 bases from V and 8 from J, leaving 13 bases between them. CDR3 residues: CAWSVTEGRGYTL. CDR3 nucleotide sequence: TGTGCCTGGAGTGTAACGGAGGGGAGAGGCTACACCCTC.

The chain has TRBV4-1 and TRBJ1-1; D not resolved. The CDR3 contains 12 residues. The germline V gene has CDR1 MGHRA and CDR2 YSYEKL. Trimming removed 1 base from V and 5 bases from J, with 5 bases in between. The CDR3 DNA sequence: TGCGCCAGCAGCCAAGGAACTACTGAAGCTTTCTTT. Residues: CASSQGTTEAFF.

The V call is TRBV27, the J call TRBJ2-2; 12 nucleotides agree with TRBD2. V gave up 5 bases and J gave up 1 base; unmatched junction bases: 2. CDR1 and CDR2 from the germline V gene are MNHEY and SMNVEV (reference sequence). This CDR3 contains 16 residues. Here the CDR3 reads CASSVGLAGNTGELFF. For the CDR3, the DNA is TGTGCCAGCAGTGTGGGACTAGCGGGGAACACCGGGGAGCTGTTTTTT.

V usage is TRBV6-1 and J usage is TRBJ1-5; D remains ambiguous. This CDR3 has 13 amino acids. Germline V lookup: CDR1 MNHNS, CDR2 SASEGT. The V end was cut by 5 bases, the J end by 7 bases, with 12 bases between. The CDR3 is CASSYGYSQPQHF. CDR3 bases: TGTGCCAGCAGTTATGGGTATAGCCAGCCCCAGCATTTT.

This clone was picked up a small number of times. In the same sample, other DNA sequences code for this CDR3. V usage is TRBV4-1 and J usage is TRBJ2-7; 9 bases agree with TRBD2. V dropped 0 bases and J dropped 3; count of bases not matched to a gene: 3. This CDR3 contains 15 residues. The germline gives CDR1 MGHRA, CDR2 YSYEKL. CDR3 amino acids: CASSQEASGNYEQYF. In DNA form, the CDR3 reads TGCGCCAGCAGCCAAGAGGCTAGCGGGAACTACGAGCAGTACTTC.

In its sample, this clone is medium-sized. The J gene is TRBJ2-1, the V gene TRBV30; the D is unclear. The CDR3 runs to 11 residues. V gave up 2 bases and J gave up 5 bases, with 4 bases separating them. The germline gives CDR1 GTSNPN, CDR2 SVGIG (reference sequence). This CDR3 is CAWSLNNEQFF. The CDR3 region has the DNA TGTGCCTGGAGTTTAAACAATGAGCAGTTCTTC.

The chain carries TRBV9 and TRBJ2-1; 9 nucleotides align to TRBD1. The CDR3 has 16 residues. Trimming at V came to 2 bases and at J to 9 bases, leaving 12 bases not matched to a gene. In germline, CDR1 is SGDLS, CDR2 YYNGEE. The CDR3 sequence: CASSVEPGQGDFEQFF. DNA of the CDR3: TGTGCCAGCAGCGTCGAGCCGGGACAGGGTGATTTTGAGCAGTTCTTC.

The CDR3 DNA follows: TGTGCCAGCAGCTTGGTCGACACTGAAGCTTTCTTT. Translated: CASSLVDTEAFF. The gene calls are TRBV5-4 and TRBJ1-1, with D uncertain. Germline CDR1 and CDR2: SGHNT and YYREEE (reference sequence). The CDR3 is 12 residues long. Trimming removed 0 bases from V and 3 bases from J, with 3 bases in between.

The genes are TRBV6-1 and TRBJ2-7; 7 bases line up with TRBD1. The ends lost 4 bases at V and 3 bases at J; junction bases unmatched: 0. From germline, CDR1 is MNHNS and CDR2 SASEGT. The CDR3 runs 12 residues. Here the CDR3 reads CASSGDSYEQYF. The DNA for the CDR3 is TGTGCCAGCAGTGGGGACAGCTACGAGCAGTACTTC.

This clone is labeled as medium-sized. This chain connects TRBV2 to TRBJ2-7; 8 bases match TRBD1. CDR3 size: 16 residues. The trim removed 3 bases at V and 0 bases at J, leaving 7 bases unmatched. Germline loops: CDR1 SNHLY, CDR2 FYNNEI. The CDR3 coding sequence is TGTGCCAGCAGTGATCCAAACAGGGGGAGCTCCTACGAGCAGTACTTC. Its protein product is CASSDPNRGSSYEQYF.

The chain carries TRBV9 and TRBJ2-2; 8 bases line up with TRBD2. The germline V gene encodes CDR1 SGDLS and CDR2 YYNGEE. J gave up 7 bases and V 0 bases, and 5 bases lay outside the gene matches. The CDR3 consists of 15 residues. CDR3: CASSVEAGVGGELFF. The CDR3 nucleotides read TGTGCCAGCAGCGTAGAAGCGGGAGTTGGCGGGGAGCTGTTTTTT.

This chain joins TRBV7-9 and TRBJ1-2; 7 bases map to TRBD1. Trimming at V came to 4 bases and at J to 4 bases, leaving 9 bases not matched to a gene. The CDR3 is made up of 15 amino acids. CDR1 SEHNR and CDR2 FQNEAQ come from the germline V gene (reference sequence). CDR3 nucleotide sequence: TGTGCCAGCAGCTCCTCGAAGGGGGCCAGCTATGGCTACACCTTC. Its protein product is CASSSSKGASYGYTF.

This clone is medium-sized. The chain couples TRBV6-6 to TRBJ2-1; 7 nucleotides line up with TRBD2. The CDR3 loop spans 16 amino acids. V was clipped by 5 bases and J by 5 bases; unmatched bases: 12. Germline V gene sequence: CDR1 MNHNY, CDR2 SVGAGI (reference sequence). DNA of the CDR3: TGTGCCAGCAGTCCCCTCGCGGGAGTAGGGGACAATGAGCAGTTCTTC. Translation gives CASSPLAGVGDNEQFF.

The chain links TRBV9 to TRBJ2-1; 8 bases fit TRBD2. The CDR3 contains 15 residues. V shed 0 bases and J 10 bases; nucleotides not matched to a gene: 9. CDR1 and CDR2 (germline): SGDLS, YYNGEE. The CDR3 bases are TGTGCCAGCAGCGTAGTTCCGGGAGGGCTGAAGGAGCAGTTCTTC. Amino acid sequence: CASSVVPGGLKEQFF. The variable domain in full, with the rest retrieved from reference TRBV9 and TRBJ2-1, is DSGVTQTPKHLITATGQRVTLRCSPRSGDLSVYWYQQSLDQGLQFLIQYYNGEERAKGNILERFSAQQFPDLHSELNLSSLELGDSALYFCASSVVPGGLKEQFFGPGTRLTVL.

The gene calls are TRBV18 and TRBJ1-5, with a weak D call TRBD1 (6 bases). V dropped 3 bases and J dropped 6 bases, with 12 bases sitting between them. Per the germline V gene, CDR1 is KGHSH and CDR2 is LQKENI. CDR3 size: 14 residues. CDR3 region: CASSPDRSGQPQHF. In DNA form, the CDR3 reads TGTGCCAGCTCACCCGACAGGTCCGGTCAGCCCCAGCATTTT.